The sequence of this TCR beta chain was determined in a study of blood T cell repertoires in COVID-19. This CDR3 spans 14 amino acids. V was shortened by 5 bases and J by 2 bases, with 10 bases between the two germline ends. CDR1 and CDR2 (germline): MNHEY, SMNVEV (reference sequence). Authors' processing steps: The authors estimated nucleated cell counts from reference gene primer amplification. Method: immunoSEQ multiplex PCR; TCRdb's copy keeps in-frame clones and lacks some. From that table come the V and J calls and clone size; the DNA was used to work out D and trimming. Of a few hundred thousand clones listed, around 90% were seen once; the top ten hold 3.7%.

This clonotype originated in a woman between 40 and 50 years old with acute or convalescent COVID-19. The sequencing input was peripheral blood. The chain uses TRBV27 and TRBJ1-5; D is possibly TRBD1 (6 bases). In DNA form, the CDR3 reads TGTGCCAGCAGTCCCCGACAGGGCAATCAGCCCCAGCATTTT. Translation: CASSPRQGNQPQHF.